A selection of T cell receptor beta chains follows, all from one sample in a study of beta chain features in type 1 diabetes. TCRdb keeps only in-frame clones here, not all; method: immunoSEQ multiplex PCR. The repertoire consists of 600,000 or so clones, with roughly an eighth occurring once and the leading ten covering 0.035% to 0.04%. Material: naive CD4+ T cells from blood. The origin of the receptors is a man aged 18 to 29 with type 1 diabetes. Both conserved end residues are part of each CDR3. A D gene is named only where the DNA matches it firmly. Clone sizes are given selectively: once, few, many, or a class where the clone is expanded.

v_gene	d_gene	j_gene	abundance	CDR3aa	CDR3nt
TRBV18	-	TRBJ1-6	-	CASSPVGGAQYNSPLHF	TGTGCCAGCTCACCAGTAGGGGGGGCGCAATATAATTCACCCCTCCACTTT
TRBV25-1	-	TRBJ2-3	few	CASSGGHGLGDTQYF	TGTGCCAGCAGTGGGGGACATGGCCTAGGAGATACGCAGTATTTT
TRBV5-1	-	TRBJ1-1	-	CASSLGTGRGTEAFF	TGCGCCAGCAGCTTGGGAACAGGAAGGGGCACTGAAGCTTTCTTT
TRBV4-2	-	TRBJ2-4	-	CASSQSGIFKNIQYF	TGTGCCAGCAGCCAATCCGGGATATTCAAAAACATTCAGTACTTC
TRBV10-3	-	TRBJ2-6	few	CAISEIQGGQANVLTF	TGTGCCATCAGTGAGATACAGGGAGGTCAGGCCAACGTCCTGACTTTC
TRBV9	-	TRBJ2-1	few	CASSAASASYNEQFF	TGTGCCAGCAGCGCCGCTAGCGCTTCCTACAATGAGCAGTTCTTC
TRBV7-8	-	TRBJ1-2	once	CASRTTYSDTNYGYTF	TGTGCCAGCAGGACTACCTACAGCGACACTAACTATGGCTACACCTTC
TRBV5-1	-	TRBJ2-3	-	CAGRTDTQYF	TGCGCCGGGCGCACAGATACGCAGTATTTT
TRBV10-3	-	TRBJ2-1	few	CAIGEGYNEQFF	TGTGCCATCGGGGAAGGCTACAATGAGCAGTTCTTC
TRBV28	-	TRBJ2-1	-	CASILGTEQFF	TGTGCCAGCATCCTCGGCACAGAGCAGTTCTTC
TRBV13	-	TRBJ1-1	once	CASSEHPNTEAFF	TGTGCCAGCAGCGAGCACCCGAACACTGAAGCTTTCTTT
TRBV29-1	-	TRBJ1-1	-	CSVENLSLNTEAFF	TGCAGCGTTGAAAACCTGTCCCTGAACACTGAAGCTTTCTTT
TRBV6-4	-	TRBJ2-2	few	CASSRPGTGELFF	TGTGCCAGCAGCCGACCGGGAACCGGGGAGCTGTTTTTT
TRBV7-2	-	TRBJ1-1	-	CASSLEPGTEAFF	TGTGCCAGCAGCTTAGAGCCCGGAACTGAAGCTTTCTTT
TRBV7-2	-	TRBJ2-2	-	CASSFLKGELFF	TGTGCCAGCAGCTTCTTAAAAGGGGAGCTGTTTTTT
TRBV5-1	-	TRBJ1-2	few	CASSLDSASLGYTF	TGCGCCAGCAGCTTGGACAGTGCCTCATTGGGCTACACCTTC
TRBV7-9	-	TRBJ2-1	-	CASSPGRSYNEQFF	TGTGCCAGCAGCCCGGGGCGGTCGTACAATGAGCAGTTCTTC
TRBV10-3	TRBD2	TRBJ2-3	-	CASGTSGGPSTDTQYF	TGTGCCAGTGGCACTAGCGGGGGGCCTAGCACAGATACGCAGTATTTT
TRBV30	-	TRBJ2-3	few	CAWRGKWDTQYF	TGTGCCTGGAGGGGAAAGTGGGATACGCAGTATTTT
TRBV29-1	-	TRBJ2-6	-	CSVAEDRISGANVLTF	TGCAGCGTTGCAGAAGACCGGATCTCTGGGGCCAACGTCCTGACTTTC
TRBV6-5	TRBD2	TRBJ2-1	-	CASSSSGLQPFNEQFF	TGTGCCAGCAGTTCTAGCGGGCTACAACCGTTCAATGAGCAGTTCTTC
TRBV14	TRBD2	TRBJ2-3	-	CASSQEGSSGRANTQYF	TGTGCCAGCAGCCAAGAAGGATCTAGCGGGAGGGCTAATACGCAGTATTTT
TRBV10-3	-	TRBJ2-4	many	CAIGQNQNIQYF	TGTGCCATCGGCCAGAACCAAAACATTCAGTACTTC
TRBV2	TRBD1	TRBJ1-5	-	CASSGTGQIQPQHF	TGTGCCAGCAGTGGGACAGGGCAGATTCAGCCCCAGCATTTT
TRBV10-3	TRBD2	TRBJ2-1	-	CAISEFPSGRANEQFF	TGTGCCATCAGTGAGTTTCCTAGCGGGAGGGCAAATGAGCAGTTCTTC
TRBV19	-	TRBJ2-1	-	CASSTTTALSYNEQFF	TGTGCCAGTAGTACAACGACTGCTCTCTCCTACAATGAGCAGTTCTTC
TRBV4-1	TRBD1	TRBJ2-2	-	CASSRNGTVTGELFF	TGCGCCAGCAGCCGGAACGGGACAGTCACCGGGGAGCTGTTTTTT
TRBV9	TRBD2	TRBJ2-5	-	CASSVGLAGGGETQYF	TGTGCCAGCAGCGTAGGACTAGCGGGAGGAGGGGAGACCCAGTACTTC
TRBV7-9	-	TRBJ2-6	few	CASSSGADLTF	TGTGCCAGCAGCTCCGGGGCAGACCTGACTTTC
TRBV30	-	TRBJ2-1	-	CAWRSLGSEVHNEQFF	TGTGCCTGGAGGTCCCTGGGAAGCGAAGTACACAATGAGCAGTTCTTC
TRBV27	-	TRBJ1-2	few	CASSLNIPPRGSGYTF	TGTGCCAGCAGTCTAAATATCCCCCCTAGGGGCAGTGGCTACACCTTC
TRBV2	-	TRBJ2-1	-	CASSEMDNEQFF	TGTGCCAGCAGTGAAATGGACAATGAGCAGTTCTTC
TRBV7-2	TRBD1	TRBJ1-2	-	CASSLGSGQTNYGYTF	TGTGCCAGCAGCCTAGGGTCGGGACAGACTAACTATGGCTACACCTTC
TRBV20-1	-	TRBJ1-5	few	CSARRNQPQHF	TGCAGTGCCAGGAGGAATCAGCCCCAGCATTTT
TRBV7-2	-	TRBJ1-1	-	CASRRGLGNTEAFF	TGTGCCAGCCGCAGGGGTTTGGGGAACACTGAAGCTTTCTTT
TRBV6-1	TRBD1	TRBJ2-7	few	CASSEGWRDRGSEQYF	TGTGCCAGCAGTGAAGGTTGGCGGGACAGGGGCAGTGAGCAGTACTTC
TRBV27	TRBD1	TRBJ1-2	-	CASSLGGTGYRYGYTF	TGTGCCAGCAGTTTAGGCGGGACAGGGTACCGGTATGGCTACACCTTC
TRBV9	-	TRBJ1-3	few	CASSPRGDESGNTIYF	TGTGCCAGCAGCCCCCGAGGTGATGAATCTGGAAACACCATATATTTT
TRBV27	TRBD1	TRBJ2-7	-	CASKRDRVPHEQYF	TGTGCCAGCAAACGGGACAGGGTACCCCACGAGCAGTACTTC
TRBV30	-	TRBJ1-2	-	CAWSVLVVGNYGYTF	TGTGCCTGGAGTGTGTTGGTGGTCGGGAACTATGGCTACACCTTC
TRBV30	-	TRBJ2-1	few	CAWKRDEQFF	TGTGCCTGGAAGCGGGATGAGCAGTTCTTC
TRBV9	-	TRBJ2-7	few	CASSGVGEIYEQYF	TGTGCCAGCAGCGGGGTAGGGGAAATCTACGAGCAGTACTTC
TRBV29-1	-	TRBJ2-1	-	CSVCTESYNEQFF	TGCAGCGTTTGTACAGAATCCTACAATGAGCAGTTCTTC
TRBV15	-	TRBJ1-2	-	CATSRGGTAGGYTF	TGTGCCACCAGCAGGGGAGGGACTGCCGGGGGCTACACCTTC
TRBV29-1	-	TRBJ2-7	few	CSVEDSRGGNEQYF	TGCAGCGTTGAAGATTCTCGGGGTGGGAACGAGCAGTACTTC